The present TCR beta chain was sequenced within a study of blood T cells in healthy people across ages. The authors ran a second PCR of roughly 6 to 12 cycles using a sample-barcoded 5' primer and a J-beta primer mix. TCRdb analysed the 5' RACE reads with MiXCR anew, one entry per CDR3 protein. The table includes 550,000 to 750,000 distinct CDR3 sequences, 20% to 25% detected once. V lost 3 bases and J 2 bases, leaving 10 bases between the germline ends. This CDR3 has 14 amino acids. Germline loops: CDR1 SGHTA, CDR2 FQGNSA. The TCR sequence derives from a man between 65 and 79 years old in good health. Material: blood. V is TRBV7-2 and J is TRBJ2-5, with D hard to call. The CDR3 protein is CASSFYSRQETQYF. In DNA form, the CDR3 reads TGTGCCAGCAGCTTTTATTCCAGGCAAGAGACCCAGTACTTC.